The clone carrying this T cell receptor beta chain was found a few times. Its antigen is undetermined. The data were obtained in a study of human T cells and chemical hapten exposure. Regarding the study as a whole: Large CDR3 similarity clusters arose significantly more often from expanded TCRs than from controls.

Single cDNA molecules in the library carried unique molecular identifiers attached during preparation. TCRdb re-analysed the RACE reads in MiXCR, keeping a single row per CDR3 protein. Here the sample spans 75,000 to 90,000 distinct CDR3 sequences, 10% to 13% being singletons. Time point of the sample: patch test 1, 2 weeks after DPC sensitization. Described treatment: therapeutic diphenylcyclopropenone sensitization with weekly scalp DPC. Trimming shortened V by 6 bases and J by 7 bases, and 13 bases separated the two germline ends. Germline V CDR1 and CDR2: SGHNT, YENEEA. The CDR3 is 14 amino acids.

This receptor was obtained from a woman aged 50 to 60 with alopecia areata. Some clones in this sample may be carry-over from other donors' samples. Sample: whole blood, taken in connection with sensitization to the hapten diphenylcyclopropenone (DPC). The chain recombines TRBV11-3 with TRBJ1-6; D perhaps matches TRBD1 (5 bases). This CDR3 is CASRRGTENSPLHF. The CDR3 region has the DNA TGTGCCAGCAGAAGAGGGACGGAAAATTCACCCCTCCACTTT.